The 10 T cell receptor beta chains given below trace back to one sample, sequenced in a study of cytomegalovirus exposure and HLA in healthy donors. 13 Jbeta primers and 60 Vbeta primers were used for the PCR. Repertoires were generated with immunoSEQ multiplex PCR, while TCRdb's copy carries only in-frame clones and drops some. The sample lists hundreds of thousands of clones; 70% to 80% were seen once. The sequencing input was PBMCs. These receptors were taken from a woman younger than 45 in good health and CMV-seronegative.

This clone was seen a single time. The chain joins TRBV6-5 to TRBJ1-5, with TRBD1 as a possible D gene (6 bases). Per the germline V gene, CDR1 is MNHEY and CDR2 is SVGAGI. V shed 0 bases and J shed 0 bases, with 9 bases lying between them. This CDR3 comprises 16 residues. CDR3 amino acids: CASSYSTGYSNQPQHF. CDR3 nucleotide sequence: TGTGCCAGCAGTTACTCCACAGGGTATAGCAATCAGCCCCAGCATTTT.

This clone has a single count. This chain uses TRBV19 with TRBJ2-1; D is unclear. The V end was cut by 4 bases, the J end by 0 bases, with 10 bases between. Germline values: CDR1 LNHDA, CDR2 SQIVND (reference sequence). The CDR3 runs to 15 residues. CDR3 sequence (DNA): TGTGCCAGTAGTAGCGGATCCAGCTCCTACAATGAGCAGTTCTTC. This sequence encodes CASSSGSSSYNEQFF. Filled out from reference TRBV19 and TRBJ2-1, the complete variable domain reads DGGITQSPKYLFRKEGQNVTLSCEQNLNHDAMYWYRQDPGQGLRLIYYSQIVNDFQKGDIAEGYSVSREKKESFPLTVTSAQKNPTAFYLCASSSGSSSYNEQFFGPGTRLTVL.

The J gene is TRBJ1-2, the V gene TRBV5-1, with a possible D match to TRBD1 (6 bases). V was shortened by 2 bases and J by 3 bases, with 17 bases between the two germline ends. The CDR3 extends over 16 amino acids. CDR1 SGHRS and CDR2 YFSETQ come from the germline V gene. The CDR3 DNA reads TGCGCCAGCAGCTTTTCAGGGGCCTCAACCCACTATGGCTACACCTTC. It specifies CASSFSGASTHYGYTF.

The genes are TRBV6-5 and TRBJ2-7; 10 nucleotides match TRBD2. The CDR3 is 16 amino acids. The junction had 9 bases not matched to a gene; V was cut back by 2 bases and J by 5 bases. Germline V gives CDR1 MNHEY, CDR2 SVGAGI. The CDR3 sequence is CASSYTAGGAGDEQYF. CDR3 sequence (DNA): TGTGCCAGCAGTTACACAGCGGGGGGGGCGGGCGACGAGCAGTACTTC.

In the case of this clone: The junction shows a germline mismatch at one end, possibly a read error. The CDR3 spells CASRPETSNAEAFF. CDR3 bases: TGTGCCAGCAGGCCAGAGACTTCGAACGCTGAAGCTTTCTTT. This chain uses TRBV5-8 with TRBJ1-1; D is unresolved. From germline, CDR1 is SGHTS and CDR2 YDEGEE. CDR3 size: 14 residues.

The CDR3 coding sequence is TGTGCCAGCAGTTACCGTGGACAAACCTACGAGCAGTACTTC. Protein: CASSYRGQTYEQYF. The chain links TRBV6-5 to TRBJ2-7; D may be TRBD1 (5 bases). Trimming pared 2 bases from V and 2 bases from J, leaving 10 bases between. The germline CDR1 and CDR2 sequences are MNHEY and SVGAGI. The CDR3 runs 14 residues.

J is TRBJ2-5 and V is TRBV10-1; possible D gene TRBD2, 5 bases. Per the germline V gene, CDR1 is WNHNN and CDR2 is SYGVQD (reference sequence). Trimming took off 0 bases at V and 5 bases at J, with 10 bases between the two ends. The CDR3 consists of 14 residues. The CDR3 bases are TGCGCCAGCAGTGAGTCGGAGGCCTGGGAGACCCAGTACTTC. Translated, it gives CASSESEAWETQYF.

The CDR3 sequence is CAWSSGTGDYTF. CDR3 DNA: TGTGCCTGGAGTTCCGGGACAGGAGACTACACCTTC. The V call is TRBV30, the J call TRBJ1-2; 8 bases match TRBD1. Looked up from germline, CDR1 is GTSNPN and CDR2 is SVGIG (reference sequence). The CDR3 spans 12 residues. V shed 2 bases and J 10 bases; nucleotides not matched to a gene: 6.

The chain uses TRBV29-1 and TRBJ2-1; 12 positions agree with TRBD2. The CDR3 covers 15 residues. The germline CDR1 and CDR2 sequences are SQVTM and ANQGSEA. V lost 7 bases to trimming and J lost 4 bases; unmatched junction nucleotides: 8. The CDR3 DNA follows: TGCAGCGACGGACTAGCGGGGAGGTTATACAATGAGCAGTTCTTC. The encoded protein is CSDGLAGRLYNEQFF.

About this clone itself: One end of the junction does not line up with germline, which may come from a read error. The CDR3 loop reads CAISQDPGDRNNNYGYTF. CDR3 DNA sequence: TGTGCCATCAGCCAAGATCCAGGGGACAGAAACAATAACTATGGCTACACCTTC. The rearrangement joins TRBV4-2 to TRBJ1-2; TRBD1 matches at 7 bases. The CDR3 covers 18 residues. Per the germline V gene, CDR1 is LGHNA and CDR2 is YNFKEQ.